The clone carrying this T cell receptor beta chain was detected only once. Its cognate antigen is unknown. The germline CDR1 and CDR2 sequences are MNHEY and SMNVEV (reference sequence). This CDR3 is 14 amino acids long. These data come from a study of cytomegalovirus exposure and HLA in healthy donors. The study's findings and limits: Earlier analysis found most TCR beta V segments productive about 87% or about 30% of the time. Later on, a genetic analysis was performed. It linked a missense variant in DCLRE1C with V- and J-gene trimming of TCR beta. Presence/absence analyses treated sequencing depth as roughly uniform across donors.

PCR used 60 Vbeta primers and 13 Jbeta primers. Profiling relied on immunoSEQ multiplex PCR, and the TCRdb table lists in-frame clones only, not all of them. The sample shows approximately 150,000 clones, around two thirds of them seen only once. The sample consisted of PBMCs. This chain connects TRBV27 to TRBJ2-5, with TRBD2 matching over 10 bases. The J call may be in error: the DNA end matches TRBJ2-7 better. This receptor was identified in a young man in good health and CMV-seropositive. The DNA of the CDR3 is TGTGCCAGCAGTTCTGGACTAGCGGTCTACGAGCAGTACTTC. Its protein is CASSSGLAVYEQYF.